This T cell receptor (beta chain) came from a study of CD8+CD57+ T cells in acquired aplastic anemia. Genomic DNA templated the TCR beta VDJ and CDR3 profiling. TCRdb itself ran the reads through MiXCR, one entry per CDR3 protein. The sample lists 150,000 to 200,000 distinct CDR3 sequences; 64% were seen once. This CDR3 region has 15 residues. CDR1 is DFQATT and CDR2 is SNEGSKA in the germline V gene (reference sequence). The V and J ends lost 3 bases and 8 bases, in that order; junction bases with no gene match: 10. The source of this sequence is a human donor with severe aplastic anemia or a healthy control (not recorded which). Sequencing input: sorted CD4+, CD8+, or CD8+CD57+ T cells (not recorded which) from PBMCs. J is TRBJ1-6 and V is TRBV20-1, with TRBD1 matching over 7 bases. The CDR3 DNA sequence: TGCAGTGCTAGCTCGGGACAGCTCCTAGATTCACCCCTCCACTTT. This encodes CSASSGQLLDSPLHF.